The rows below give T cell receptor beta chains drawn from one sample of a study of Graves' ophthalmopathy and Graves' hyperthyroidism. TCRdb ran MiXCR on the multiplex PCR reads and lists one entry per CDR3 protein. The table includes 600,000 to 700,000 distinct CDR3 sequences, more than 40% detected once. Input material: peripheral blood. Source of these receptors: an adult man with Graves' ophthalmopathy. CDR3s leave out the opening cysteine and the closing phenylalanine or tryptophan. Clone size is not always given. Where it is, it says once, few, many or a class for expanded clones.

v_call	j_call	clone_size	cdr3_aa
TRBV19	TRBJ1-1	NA	ASIGQGNTEAF
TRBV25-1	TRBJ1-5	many	ASSGATDREPYYSNQPQH
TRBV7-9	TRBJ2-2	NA	ASSQAFRGSGNTGELF
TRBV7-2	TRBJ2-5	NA	ASSSLLQGARETQY
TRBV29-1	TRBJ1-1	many	SVELVGHGTEAF
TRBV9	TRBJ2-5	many	ASSDRDGQETQY
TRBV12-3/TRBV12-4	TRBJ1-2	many	ASTWASPDHQGYT
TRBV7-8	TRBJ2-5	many	ASSWPRGGREETQY
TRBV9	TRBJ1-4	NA	ASSVGTGATNEKL
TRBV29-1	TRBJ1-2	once	SVDGQGANGYT
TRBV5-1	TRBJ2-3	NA	ASSFRAGGPEDTQY
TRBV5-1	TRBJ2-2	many	ASSPNRGDVAGELF
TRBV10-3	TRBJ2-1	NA	ASSELAGPLSYNEQF
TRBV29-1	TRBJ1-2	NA	SLGEMRGYT
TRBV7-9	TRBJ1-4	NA	ASSPQVGRGKLF
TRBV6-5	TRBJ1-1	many	ASRFGQKAF
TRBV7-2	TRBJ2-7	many	ASSERRYEQY
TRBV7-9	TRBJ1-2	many	ASSLDRVANYGYT
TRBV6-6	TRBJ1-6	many	ASSPPDRYNSPLH
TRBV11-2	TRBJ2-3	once	ASSKWTSGDTQY
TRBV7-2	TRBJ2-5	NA	ASSYLGQSPSGSETQY
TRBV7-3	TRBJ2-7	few	ASSAKRLSSSYEQY
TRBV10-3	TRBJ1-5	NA	AISPGDDQPQH
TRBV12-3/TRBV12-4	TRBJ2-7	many	ASSSQGLYEQY
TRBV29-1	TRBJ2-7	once	SVEGPTGEQY
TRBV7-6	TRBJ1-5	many	ASSSGQGRNQPQH
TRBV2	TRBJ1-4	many	ASSEGGYATNEKLF
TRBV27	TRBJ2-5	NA	ASRATGEVETQY
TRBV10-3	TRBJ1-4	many	AIRGQANEKLF
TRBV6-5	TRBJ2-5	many	ASSAYGGPQETQY
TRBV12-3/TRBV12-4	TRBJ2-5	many	ASRQGGLFGETQY
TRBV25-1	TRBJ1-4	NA	ASRRTGPDEKLF
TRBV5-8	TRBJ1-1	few	ASSLFSTAMNTEAF
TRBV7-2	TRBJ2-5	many	ASSPGLAVIQETQY
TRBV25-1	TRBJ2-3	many	ASSEPSGAGPDTQY
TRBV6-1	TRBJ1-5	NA	ASIKGILNQPQH
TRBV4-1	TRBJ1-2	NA	ASTLSVGDRIIYGYT
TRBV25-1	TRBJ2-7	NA	ARPNDEQY
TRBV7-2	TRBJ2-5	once	ASSYDGRGKTQY
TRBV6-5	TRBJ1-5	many	ASRDGQRGRLNQPQH
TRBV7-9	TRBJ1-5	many	ASSQGGGGSNQPQH
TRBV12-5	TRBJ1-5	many	ASGLLTRGASQPQH
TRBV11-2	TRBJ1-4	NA	ASSPRYASSANEKLF
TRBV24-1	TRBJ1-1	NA	ATSYTDRAPNTEAF
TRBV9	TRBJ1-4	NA	ASSVGRTNEKLF